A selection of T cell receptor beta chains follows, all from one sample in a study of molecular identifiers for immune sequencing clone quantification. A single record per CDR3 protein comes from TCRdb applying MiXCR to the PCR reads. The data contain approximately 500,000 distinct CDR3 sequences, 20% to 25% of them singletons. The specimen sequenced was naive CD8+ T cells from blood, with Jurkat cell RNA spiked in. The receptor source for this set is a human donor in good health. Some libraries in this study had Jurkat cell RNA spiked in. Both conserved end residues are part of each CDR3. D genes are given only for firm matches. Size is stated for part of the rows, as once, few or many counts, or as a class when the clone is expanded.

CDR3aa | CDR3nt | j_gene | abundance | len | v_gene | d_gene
CASSARLQDEAFF | TGTGCCAGCAGCGCCCGTTTACAGGATGAAGCTTTCTTT | TRBJ1-1 | many | 13 | TRBV7-9 | -
CASTVLGLAGGPDVQETQYF | TGTGCCAGCACTGTTCTCGGACTAGCGGGGGGCCCGGACGTACAAGAGACCCAGTACTTC | TRBJ2-5 | - | 20 | TRBV25-1 | TRBD2
CAWSGTGGYEQYF | TGTGCCTGGAGTGGGACAGGGGGCTACGAGCAGTACTTC | TRBJ2-7 | few | 13 | TRBV30 | TRBD1
CASSLRLSLGTDTQYF | TGTGCCAGCAGTTTACGACTCTCCCTAGGCACAGATACGCAGTATTTT | TRBJ2-3 | many | 16 | TRBV28 | -
CVSRRGSASTDTQYF | TGTGTTTCTCGGAGGGGAAGCGCTAGCACAGATACGCAGTATTTT | TRBJ2-3 | - | 15 | TRBV27 | -
CASSPGTLGPYF | TGTGCCAGCAGCCCCGGCACTTTGGGGCCGTATTTT | TRBJ2-3 | many | 12 | TRBV7-9 | -
CASGLRDGIYEQYF | TGTGCCAGCGGCCTCCGGGACGGTATCTACGAGCAGTACTTC | TRBJ2-7 | - | 14 | TRBV13 | -
CASSSPDGHVQETQYF | TGTGCCAGCAGCTCACCCGACGGACATGTACAAGAGACCCAGTACTTC | TRBJ2-5 | few | 16 | TRBV9 | -
CSARGLTDTQYF | TGCAGTGCTAGAGGATTGACAGATACGCAGTATTTT | TRBJ2-3 | many | 12 | TRBV20-1 | -
CASSLGTTSTDTQYF | TGTGCCAGCAGCTTGGGGACCACTAGCACAGATACGCAGTATTTT | TRBJ2-3 | many | 15 | TRBV5-5 | -
CASSFSGGRSYEQYF | TGTGCCAGCAGTTTTTCAGGGGGCCGCTCCTACGAGCAGTACTTC | TRBJ2-7 | - | 15 | TRBV27 | TRBD1
CATSDNRAGANVLTF | TGTGCCACCAGTGATAACAGGGCTGGGGCCAACGTCCTGACTTTC | TRBJ2-6 | many | 15 | TRBV24-1 | -
CASRHPGQGTDTQYF | TGTGCCAGCAGGCATCCGGGACAAGGCACAGATACGCAGTATTTT | TRBJ2-3 | few | 15 | TRBV7-9 | -
CASSRRGAVDYEQYF | TGTGCCAGCAGCCGGCGGGGGGCGGTTGACTACGAGCAGTACTTC | TRBJ2-7 | few | 15 | TRBV5-4 | TRBD2
CASSPPLRDTEAFF | TGTGCCAGCAGCCCACCGCTGAGGGACACTGAAGCTTTCTTT | TRBJ1-1 | many | 14 | TRBV7-9 | -
CASSLAIQGTDTQYF | TGTGCCAGCAGCTTAGCGATTCAGGGCACAGATACGCAGTATTTT | TRBJ2-3 | few | 15 | TRBV7-9 | -
CASSLDRNTGELFF | TGTGCCAGCAGTTTAGACAGAAACACCGGGGAGCTGTTTTTT | TRBJ2-2 | many | 14 | TRBV28 | -
CASSSRAGAITGELFF | TGTGCCAGCAGCTCCAGAGCGGGGGCCATCACCGGGGAGCTGTTTTTT | TRBJ2-2 | many | 16 | TRBV27 | TRBD2
CASSLVFSGGPTDTQYF | TGTGCCAGCAGCTTGGTTTTTAGCGGGGGGCCCACAGATACGCAGTATTTT | TRBJ2-3 | many | 17 | TRBV5-5 | TRBD2
CASSLVLAGGKYEQFF | TGTGCCAGCAGCTTAGTCCTAGCGGGAGGGAAGTATGAGCAGTTCTTC | TRBJ2-1 | many | 16 | TRBV7-2 | TRBD2
CASSLAGAGGEQYF | TGTGCCAGCAGTTTAGCAGGGGCAGGAGGCGAGCAGTACTTC | TRBJ2-7 | few | 14 | TRBV27 | -